This T cell receptor (beta chain) is from a study of post-analysis software for immune sequencing data. Background on the study: Relapsing-remitting, secondary progressive and progressive-relapsing multiple sclerosis courses were included. Whole-study results and caveats: Same-batch preparations were strongly co-clustered by F measure. In patients, about five TRBV segments were more frequent than in controls, with TRBV5-6, TRBV5-1 and TRBV20-1 among them. Comparison with controls showed significantly lower normalized Chao1 diversity in multiple sclerosis patients.

After removal of 6 bases from V and 7 bases from J, the junction contained 13 bases not matched to a gene. The CDR3 is 15 amino acids. Prepared TCR beta cDNA libraries contained unique molecular identifiers. The T cell input of about 1 to 10 million gave roughly 500,000 cDNA molecules. Via MiXCR, TCRdb re-called the PCR reads, giving one row per CDR3 protein. There are 450,000 to 650,000 distinct CDR3 sequences in the sample; 44% occur only once, and around 1.7% lies in the top ten. As to this clonotype: No antigen is known for it.

The TCR comes from a girl aged 5 to 17 with multiple sclerosis. The gene calls are TRBV12-3 or TRBV12-4 and TRBJ2-3; 7 bases match TRBD2. Material for sequencing was blood. CDR3 in amino acids: CASRLLPWEGNTQYF. CDR3 sequence (DNA): TGTGCCAGCAGGCTACTCCCATGGGAGGGCAATACGCAGTATTTT.